The 3 T cell receptor beta chains given below trace back to one sample, sequenced in a study of T-cell reconstitution after alpha-beta-depleted transplantation in children. Unique molecular identifiers were used in preparing the TCRbeta library. TCRdb re-called the PCR reads through MiXCR, storing one row per CDR3 protein. The data show hundreds of thousands of distinct CDR3 sequences, around 15% seen once. The sequences come from PBMCs, mostly from graft donor cells, collected 360 days after TCRalphabeta/CD19-depleted stem cell transplant. The receptors stem from a boy under three years old who had a stem cell transplant for Wiskott-Aldrich syndrome, so the T cells may come from the graft donor.

The chain couples TRBV4-1 to TRBJ1-2, with D hard to call. CDR1 is MGHRA and CDR2 is YSYEKL in the germline V gene. The CDR3 extends over 17 amino acids. The V gene lost 0 bases and the J gene lost 1 base, with 15 bases spanning the gap. CDR3 loop: CASSQDVQVKGNYGYTF. For the CDR3, the DNA is TGCGCCAGCAGCCAAGATGTCCAGGTGAAGGGTAACTATGGCTACACCTTC.

The table lists this clonotype with a few counts. The chain recombines TRBV7-8 with TRBJ2-1; 12 bases match TRBD2. This CDR3 is built from 17 residues. The germline CDR1 and CDR2 sequences are SGHVS and FQNEAQ. J gave up 7 bases and V 5 bases, and 12 bases lay outside the gene matches. The CDR3 nucleotides are TGTGCCAGCAGCACCAGCCTACTAGCGGGAGGTTCGAATGAGCAGTTCTTC. Protein: CASSTSLLAGGSNEQFF.

The rearrangement uses TRBV3-1 and TRBJ2-1; TRBD2 agrees at 14 bases. J lost 13 bases, V lost 1 base, and 6 bases had no gene match. Per germline, CDR1 LGHDT and CDR2 YNNKEL (reference sequence). The CDR3 sequence is 15 residues long. CDR3 residues: CASSQGLAGGHGQFF. DNA of the CDR3: TGTGCCAGCAGCCAAGGACTAGCGGGGGGGCATGGTCAGTTCTTC.